A selection of T cell receptor beta chains follows, all from one sample in a study of preoperative IRX-2 immunotherapy in early breast cancer. Profiling relied on immunoSEQ multiplex PCR, and the TCRdb table lists in-frame clones only, not all of them. The data show several thousand clones, 75% to 85% seen once. The sample was tumor tissue, taken after IRX-2 immunotherapy. The receptor set was obtained from a human donor with breast cancer. CDR3s include the opening cysteine and the closing phenylalanine or tryptophan. The order of the fields is J gene, V gene, D gene, clone size, CDR3 protein, CDR3 DNA. D genes are given only for firm matches. Clone size, where shown, is once, few, many, or a class for clones that have expanded.

J gene: TRBJ1-1
V gene: TRBV19
D gene: -
clone size: -
CDR3 protein: CASSSYREVAEAFF
CDR3 DNA: TGTGCCAGTAGCTCATACAGGGAGGTGGCTGAAGCTTTCTTT

J gene: TRBJ2-1
V gene: TRBV23-1
D gene: -
clone size: -
CDR3 protein: CASSPLDFLLRLNSYNEQFF
CDR3 DNA: TGCGCCAGCAGCCCACTGGACTTTCTCCTCAGACTAAACTCCTACAATGAGCAGTTCTTC

J gene: TRBJ1-5
V gene: TRBV19
D gene: -
clone size: -
CDR3 protein: CASRWGAGGNQPQHF
CDR3 DNA: TGTGCCAGTAGGTGGGGGGCGGGAGGCAATCAGCCCCAGCATTTT

J gene: TRBJ1-6
V gene: TRBV5-1
D gene: -
clone size: -
CDR3 protein: CASSVEGTYNSPLHF
CDR3 DNA: TGCGCCAGCAGCGTTGAAGGGACCTATAATTCACCCCTCCACTTT

J gene: TRBJ1-2
V gene: TRBV19
D gene: -
clone size: -
CDR3 protein: CASSASTLGHYGYTF
CDR3 DNA: TGTGCCAGTAGTGCATCGACTCTGGGGCACTATGGCTACACCTTC

J gene: TRBJ2-3
V gene: TRBV4-1
D gene: -
clone size: -
CDR3 protein: CASSQVPLSTDTQYF
CDR3 DNA: TGCGCCAGCAGCCAAGTACCCCTTAGCACAGATACGCAGTATTTT

J gene: TRBJ1-2
V gene: TRBV6-8
D gene: TRBD1
clone size: -
CDR3 protein: CASSSDRLYGYTF
CDR3 DNA: TGTGCCAGCAGCTCGGACAGGCTCTATGGCTACACCTTC

J gene: TRBJ2-7
V gene: TRBV6-8
D gene: -
clone size: -
CDR3 protein: CASSPPGHSSYEQYF
CDR3 DNA: TGTGCCAGCAGTCCTCCGGGACACAGCTCCTACGAGCAGTACTTC

J gene: TRBJ2-2
V gene: TRBV14
D gene: TRBD2
clone size: -
CDR3 protein: CASSQKGGGGYTGELFF
CDR3 DNA: TGTGCCAGCAGCCAAAAAGGCGGCGGGGGTTATACCGGGGAGCTGTTTTTT

J gene: TRBJ2-5
V gene: TRBV7-5
D gene: -
clone size: -
CDR3 protein: CASTPGTAYQETQYF
CDR3 DNA: TGTGCCAGCACCCCCGGGACAGCGTACCAAGAGACCCAGTACTTC

J gene: TRBJ2-1
V gene: TRBV19
D gene: TRBD1
clone size: few
CDR3 protein: CASSMSRGSYNEQFF
CDR3 DNA: TGTGCCAGTAGTATGTCCAGGGGGTCTTACAATGAGCAGTTCTTC

J gene: TRBJ2-6
V gene: TRBV19
D gene: TRBD1
clone size: -
CDR3 protein: CASSWDRPLSGANVLTF
CDR3 DNA: TGTGCCAGTAGCTGGGACAGACCCTTATCTGGGGCCAACGTCCTGACTTTC

J gene: TRBJ2-7
V gene: TRBV11-3
D gene: TRBD1
clone size: few
CDR3 protein: CASRQEQGTSYEQYF
CDR3 DNA: TGTGCCAGCAGACAAGAACAGGGGACCTCCTACGAGCAGTACTTC

J gene: TRBJ2-1
V gene: TRBV11-3
D gene: -
clone size: -
CDR3 protein: CASSRGLAPSEQFF
CDR3 DNA: TGTGCCAGCAGTCGCGGACTCGCACCGAGTGAGCAGTTCTTC

J gene: TRBJ2-2
V gene: TRBV6-7
D gene: TRBD1
clone size: -
CDR3 protein: CASKNSGTGGTGELFF
CDR3 DNA: TGTGCCAGTAAAAATTCCGGGACAGGGGGCACCGGGGAGCTGTTTTTT

J gene: TRBJ2-1
V gene: TRBV19
D gene: TRBD2
clone size: -
CDR3 protein: CASSSGGTNNEQFF
CDR3 DNA: TGTGCCAGTTCTAGCGGGGGGACAAACAATGAGCAGTTCTTC

J gene: TRBJ2-3
V gene: TRBV6-8
D gene: TRBD2
clone size: medium-sized
CDR3 protein: CASSISGNPPDTQYF
CDR3 DNA: TGTGCCAGCAGTATTAGCGGGAACCCGCCAGATACGCAGTATTTT

J gene: TRBJ1-3
V gene: TRBV19
D gene: -
clone size: -
CDR3 protein: CASSQGQSGNTIYF
CDR3 DNA: TGTGCCAGTAGCCAGGGGCAGTCTGGAAACACCATATATTTT

J gene: TRBJ2-7
V gene: TRBV29-1
D gene: TRBD1
clone size: -
CDR3 protein: CSVVLWAGGDEQYF
CDR3 DNA: TGCAGCGTTGTACTCTGGGCAGGGGGCGACGAGCAGTACTTC

J gene: TRBJ2-1
V gene: TRBV6-4
D gene: -
clone size: -
CDR3 protein: CASSQDRDYYNEQFF
CDR3 DNA: TGTGCCAGCAGTCAAGACAGGGACTACTACAATGAGCAGTTCTTC

J gene: TRBJ1-2
V gene: TRBV6-8
D gene: TRBD1
clone size: -
CDR3 protein: CASSYSKRRGQGVSNYGYTF
CDR3 DNA: TGTGCCAGCAGTTACTCGAAACGCAGGGGACAGGGGGTTTCTAACTATGGCTACACCTTC

J gene: TRBJ1-2
V gene: TRBV7-7
D gene: -
clone size: -
CDR3 protein: CASSLASNRVGYTF
CDR3 DNA: TGTGCCAGCAGCTTAGCAAGTAACAGGGTCGGCTACACCTTC

J gene: TRBJ1-1
V gene: TRBV29-1
D gene: -
clone size: -
CDR3 protein: CSVGGLNTEAFF
CDR3 DNA: TGCAGCGTTGGGGGTTTGAACACTGAAGCTTTCTTT

J gene: TRBJ1-1
V gene: TRBV6-8
D gene: -
clone size: -
CDR3 protein: CASSYSKRKRGNTEAFF
CDR3 DNA: TGTGCCAGCAGTTACTCGAAGAGGAAAAGGGGGAACACTGAAGCTTTCTTT

J gene: TRBJ1-2
V gene: TRBV11-3
D gene: -
clone size: few
CDR3 protein: CASSKRALGNYGYTF
CDR3 DNA: TGTGCCAGCAGCAAAAGGGCCCTCGGGAACTATGGCTACACCTTC

J gene: TRBJ2-1
V gene: TRBV6-8
D gene: TRBD2
clone size: -
CDR3 protein: CASSYVGGSYNEQFF
CDR3 DNA: TGTGCCAGCAGTTATGTGGGGGGGTCCTACAATGAGCAGTTCTTC

J gene: TRBJ2-3
V gene: TRBV11-3
D gene: -
clone size: once
CDR3 protein: CASSLTGSTDTQYF
CDR3 DNA: TGTGCCAGCAGCTTGACGGGCAGCACAGATACGCAGTATTTT

J gene: TRBJ1-5
V gene: TRBV28
D gene: TRBD1
clone size: once
CDR3 protein: CAIDRVGDQPQHF
CDR3 DNA: TGTGCTATAGACAGGGTGGGAGATCAGCCCCAGCATTTT

J gene: TRBJ2-1
V gene: TRBV19
D gene: TRBD1
clone size: once
CDR3 protein: CASRDSTGGKWHEQFF
CDR3 DNA: TGTGCCAGTAGAGACTCAACAGGGGGCAAGTGGCATGAGCAGTTCTTC

J gene: TRBJ2-7
V gene: TRBV6-8
D gene: -
clone size: -
CDR3 protein: CASSYSPTATYEQYF
CDR3 DNA: TGTGCCAGCAGTTACTCTCCCACCGCCACCTACGAGCAGTACTTC

J gene: TRBJ1-3
V gene: TRBV30
D gene: -
clone size: -
CDR3 protein: CAWSPGVTGNTIYF
CDR3 DNA: TGTGCCTGGAGTCCAGGGGTTACTGGAAACACCATATATTTT

J gene: TRBJ1-2
V gene: TRBV29-1
D gene: TRBD1
clone size: -
CDR3 protein: CSVKAGTGLVNGYTF
CDR3 DNA: TGCAGCGTCAAAGCCGGGACAGGATTAGTGAATGGCTACACCTTC

J gene: TRBJ2-1
V gene: TRBV2
D gene: TRBD1
clone size: -
CDR3 protein: CASSEAGQSYNEQFF
CDR3 DNA: TGTGCCAGCAGTGAAGCGGGACAGTCTTACAATGAGCAGTTCTTC

J gene: TRBJ1-2
V gene: TRBV30
D gene: -
clone size: -
CDR3 protein: CAWSASGAQGYTF
CDR3 DNA: TGTGCCTGGAGTGCTTCGGGGGCCCAGGGCTACACCTTC

J gene: TRBJ1-4
V gene: TRBV7-1
D gene: TRBD1
clone size: -
CDR3 protein: CASSEDRGRVEKLFF
CDR3 DNA: TGTGCCAGCAGTGAAGACAGGGGGCGTGTTGAAAAACTGTTTTTT

J gene: TRBJ2-1
V gene: TRBV6-8
D gene: TRBD2
clone size: few
CDR3 protein: CASRGSGGARNEQFF
CDR3 DNA: TGTGCCAGCCGGGGTAGCGGGGGGGCTAGGAATGAGCAGTTCTTC

J gene: TRBJ2-7
V gene: TRBV28
D gene: -
clone size: -
CDR3 protein: CASSRDNYEQYF
CDR3 DNA: TGTGCCAGCAGTCGAGACAACTACGAGCAGTACTTC

J gene: TRBJ2-3
V gene: TRBV28
D gene: -
clone size: -
CDR3 protein: CASSFSGVSTSTDTQYF
CDR3 DNA: TGTGCCAGCAGTTTCTCGGGGGTCAGCACCAGCACAGATACGCAGTATTTT

J gene: TRBJ2-1
V gene: TRBV11-3
D gene: -
clone size: -
CDR3 protein: CASSTRDARLRYEQFF
CDR3 DNA: TGTGCCAGCAGTACGCGGGACGCCCGCTTACGGTATGAGCAGTTCTTC

J gene: TRBJ2-7
V gene: TRBV19
D gene: -
clone size: -
CDR3 protein: CASSIGSWTVTYEQYF
CDR3 DNA: TGTGCCAGTAGTATAGGGAGTTGGACAGTGACCTACGAGCAGTACTTC

J gene: TRBJ1-4
V gene: TRBV19
D gene: -
clone size: few
CDR3 protein: CASSINRQGRDEKLFF
CDR3 DNA: TGTGCCAGTAGTATAAATAGGCAGGGGCGGGACGAAAAACTGTTTTTT

J gene: TRBJ1-6
V gene: TRBV4-1
D gene: -
clone size: -
CDR3 protein: CASSRRPTGIGSPLHF
CDR3 DNA: TGCGCCAGCAGCCGAAGGCCAACAGGGATTGGTTCACCCCTCCACTTT

J gene: TRBJ1-2
V gene: TRBV23-1
D gene: TRBD1
clone size: -
CDR3 protein: CASRDRGTGSYGYTF
CDR3 DNA: TGCGCCAGCAGGGACAGGGGAACGGGGAGCTATGGCTACACCTTC

J gene: TRBJ1-1
V gene: TRBV9
D gene: TRBD1
clone size: -
CDR3 protein: CASSSGQGAPEAFF
CDR3 DNA: TGTGCCAGCAGTTCCGGACAGGGGGCCCCTGAAGCTTTCTTT

J gene: TRBJ1-3
V gene: TRBV15
D gene: TRBD1
clone size: few
CDR3 protein: CATSSITGTGPLSSGNTIYF
CDR3 DNA: TGTGCCACCAGCAGCATAACCGGGACAGGGCCTCTTTCCTCTGGAAACACCATATATTTT

J gene: TRBJ1-1
V gene: TRBV19
D gene: -
clone size: -
CDR3 protein: CASITVEGEAFF
CDR3 DNA: TGTGCCAGTATTACGGTTGAGGGTGAAGCTTTCTTT

J gene: TRBJ2-3
V gene: TRBV18
D gene: -
clone size: -
CDR3 protein: CASSPGGDSTDTQYF
CDR3 DNA: TGTGCCAGCTCACCGGGCGGGGACAGCACAGATACGCAGTATTTT

J gene: TRBJ1-6
V gene: TRBV15
D gene: -
clone size: once
CDR3 protein: CATSRTGGGNSPLHF
CDR3 DNA: TGTGCCACCAGCAGAACCGGGGGTGGGAATTCACCCCTCCACTTT

J gene: TRBJ1-1
V gene: TRBV5-1
D gene: -
clone size: -
CDR3 protein: CASSLRTGLNTEAFF
CDR3 DNA: TGCGCCAGCAGCTTGCGGACGGGATTGAACACTGAAGCTTTCTTT

J gene: TRBJ2-7
V gene: TRBV6-8
D gene: -
clone size: -
CDR3 protein: CASRYNRGGSYEQYF
CDR3 DNA: TGTGCCAGCAGATATAACAGGGGAGGGTCCTACGAGCAGTACTTC